Listed below are T cell receptor beta chains from one sample, sequenced in a study of early T cells in non-severe SARS-CoV-2 infection. TCRdb re-called the 5' RACE reads with MiXCR, one entry per CDR3 protein. The sample includes 55,000 to 80,000 distinct CDR3 sequences, about 12% of them seen just once. The specimen was whole blood. The receptors come from an adult who was a healthcare worker with PCR-confirmed SARS-CoV-2 infection or an uninfected control (not recorded which). Both conserved end residues are part of each CDR3. Each record gives: V gene, J gene, D gene, clone size, CDR3 DNA, CDR3 protein. D genes are given only for firm matches. Clone size is stated in some rows and not others, as once, few, many or a class when expanded.

v_call: TRBV6-1
j_call: TRBJ2-7
d_call: TRBD1
clone_size: -
cdr3_nt: TGTGCCAGCAGCGAATCCCTGAACAGGGGACACGAGCAGTACTTC
cdr3_aa: CASSESLNRGHEQYF

v_call: TRBV5-1
j_call: TRBJ1-5
d_call: -
clone_size: many
cdr3_nt: TGCGCCAGCAGCTTGGAAGGACAGCCCCAGCATTTT
cdr3_aa: CASSLEGQPQHF

v_call: TRBV2
j_call: TRBJ2-3
d_call: -
clone_size: -
cdr3_nt: TGTGCCAGCAGAGAAACGATTCAGGGACCTACGCAGTATTTT
cdr3_aa: CASRETIQGPTQYF

v_call: TRBV7-3
j_call: TRBJ2-1
d_call: TRBD2
clone_size: many
cdr3_nt: TGTGCCAGCAGCCCCACCGCCGGGACTAGCAACAATGAGCAGTTCTTC
cdr3_aa: CASSPTAGTSNNEQFF

v_call: TRBV10-3
j_call: TRBJ2-3
d_call: -
clone_size: many
cdr3_nt: TGTGCCATCAGTGAGTCGGGCCGGGGAACGCAGTATTTT
cdr3_aa: CAISESGRGTQYF

v_call: TRBV6-2/TRBV6-3
j_call: TRBJ2-2
d_call: TRBD1
clone_size: many
cdr3_nt: TGTGCCAGCAGTTACAGGGGGCGCGGCACCGGGGAGCTGTTTTTT
cdr3_aa: CASSYRGRGTGELFF

v_call: TRBV27
j_call: TRBJ1-2
d_call: TRBD1
clone_size: -
cdr3_nt: TGTGCCAGCAGACAGACAGGGGGCGAGGGCTACACCTTC
cdr3_aa: CASRQTGGEGYTF

v_call: TRBV2
j_call: TRBJ2-2
d_call: TRBD1
clone_size: many
cdr3_nt: TGTGCCAGCAGAAGACAGGGAATGGGCACCGGGGAGCTGTTTTTT
cdr3_aa: CASRRQGMGTGELFF

v_call: TRBV7-9
j_call: TRBJ1-5
d_call: -
clone_size: many
cdr3_nt: TGTGCCAGCAGCTTAGGCAATCAGCCCCAGCATTTT
cdr3_aa: CASSLGNQPQHF

v_call: TRBV27
j_call: TRBJ1-5
d_call: TRBD1
clone_size: many
cdr3_nt: TGTGCCAGCAGTACAGGGACAGTACAGCCCCAGCATTTT
cdr3_aa: CASSTGTVQPQHF

v_call: TRBV4-3
j_call: TRBJ1-2
d_call: TRBD1
clone_size: few
cdr3_nt: TGCGCCAGCAGCCAAGATCGGGCAGGGGGATCACGGGGCTATGGCTACACCTTC
cdr3_aa: CASSQDRAGGSRGYGYTF

v_call: TRBV10-3
j_call: TRBJ2-3
d_call: TRBD2
clone_size: -
cdr3_nt: TGTGCCATCCAAAACGGGGGGAAAGATACGCAGTATTTT
cdr3_aa: CAIQNGGKDTQYF

v_call: TRBV29-1
j_call: TRBJ2-7
d_call: TRBD1
clone_size: many
cdr3_nt: TGCAGCGCCGTAGGCACCGGGACAGGAAGATCCTACGAGCAGTACTTC
cdr3_aa: CSAVGTGTGRSYEQYF

v_call: TRBV3-1
j_call: TRBJ1-1
d_call: -
clone_size: -
cdr3_nt: TGTGCCAGCAGCCAAGGGATTGGGGTGGGCACTGAAGCTTTCTTT
cdr3_aa: CASSQGIGVGTEAFF

v_call: TRBV24-1
j_call: TRBJ1-1
d_call: -
clone_size: many
cdr3_nt: TGTGCCACCAGTGATTCAGGGAGAGGCCGGCAAGCTTTCTTT
cdr3_aa: CATSDSGRGRQAFF

v_call: TRBV7-9
j_call: TRBJ2-5
d_call: -
clone_size: many
cdr3_nt: TGTGCCAGCAGCTTCGCCGCGACTAAACAAGAGACCCAGTACTTC
cdr3_aa: CASSFAATKQETQYF

v_call: TRBV2
j_call: TRBJ1-5
d_call: TRBD1
clone_size: -
cdr3_nt: TGTGCCAGCAGGCTACCGGGACAGAGCAATCAGCCCCAGCATTTT
cdr3_aa: CASRLPGQSNQPQHF

v_call: TRBV30
j_call: TRBJ2-7
d_call: TRBD1
clone_size: -
cdr3_nt: TGTGCCTGGAGTGTACACAGGGGGAAGTACGAGCAGTACTTC
cdr3_aa: CAWSVHRGKYEQYF

v_call: TRBV20-1
j_call: TRBJ2-3
d_call: TRBD2
clone_size: many
cdr3_nt: TGCAGTGCGAAGCGGGGGGAATCCACAGATACGCAGTATTTT
cdr3_aa: CSAKRGESTDTQYF

v_call: TRBV6-1
j_call: TRBJ1-5
d_call: -
clone_size: -
cdr3_nt: TGTGCCAGCAGTGAAACAGGGATTGGGCCCCAGCATTTT
cdr3_aa: CASSETGIGPQHF

v_call: TRBV20-1
j_call: TRBJ2-1
d_call: -
clone_size: -
cdr3_nt: TGCAGTGCTAGACCTGTCCTAGCACGGACAAGGGGCAATGAGCAGTTCTTC
cdr3_aa: CSARPVLARTRGNEQFF

v_call: TRBV5-4
j_call: TRBJ2-3
d_call: TRBD2
clone_size: many
cdr3_nt: TGTGCCAGCAGCTCTAGCGGGGGGAACACAGATACGCAGTATTTT
cdr3_aa: CASSSSGGNTDTQYF

v_call: TRBV5-1
j_call: TRBJ1-1
d_call: -
clone_size: -
cdr3_nt: TGCGCCAGCAGCTTGGATCGGGCGGGGGTCACTGAAGCTTTCTTT
cdr3_aa: CASSLDRAGVTEAFF

v_call: TRBV27
j_call: TRBJ1-1
d_call: -
clone_size: -
cdr3_nt: TGTGCCAGCAGTTCCCAGGGGACAATGAACACTGAAGCTTTCTTT
cdr3_aa: CASSSQGTMNTEAFF

v_call: TRBV28
j_call: TRBJ2-6
d_call: -
clone_size: few
cdr3_nt: TGTGCCAGCAGTCCCCCAGGGTTCGGGGCCAACGTCCTGACTTTC
cdr3_aa: CASSPPGFGANVLTF

v_call: TRBV27
j_call: TRBJ1-4
d_call: -
clone_size: -
cdr3_nt: TGTGCCAGCAGTCGTGAAAAACTGTTTTTT
cdr3_aa: CASSREKLFF

v_call: TRBV27
j_call: TRBJ1-1
d_call: -
clone_size: -
cdr3_nt: TGTGCGGGACACAACACTGAAGCTTTCTTT
cdr3_aa: CAGHNTEAFF

v_call: TRBV5-1
j_call: TRBJ2-7
d_call: TRBD2
clone_size: few
cdr3_nt: TGCGCCAGCAGCGTAGGACTAGCGGGGGCCCCCTACGAGCAGTACTTC
cdr3_aa: CASSVGLAGAPYEQYF

v_call: TRBV6-2/TRBV6-3
j_call: TRBJ1-6
d_call: -
clone_size: many
cdr3_nt: TGTGCCAGCAGAGAGGAATACAATTCACCCCTCCACTTT
cdr3_aa: CASREEYNSPLHF

v_call: TRBV6-6
j_call: TRBJ1-3
d_call: -
clone_size: many
cdr3_nt: TGTGCCAGCAGTTATTCGGAGACTGGAAACACCATATATTTT
cdr3_aa: CASSYSETGNTIYF

v_call: TRBV5-1
j_call: TRBJ1-1
d_call: -
clone_size: -
cdr3_nt: TGCGCCAGCAGACAATTGGAGCGGGGTTCGAACACTGAAGCTTTCTTT
cdr3_aa: CASRQLERGSNTEAFF

v_call: TRBV29-1
j_call: TRBJ2-7
d_call: TRBD1
clone_size: -
cdr3_nt: TGCAGCGTTCTGGACAGGGTTTCCTACGAGCAGTACTTC
cdr3_aa: CSVLDRVSYEQYF

v_call: TRBV11-2
j_call: TRBJ2-5
d_call: -
clone_size: many
cdr3_nt: TGTGCCAGCAGCTTAGTACCAGGGGCGTCGAACAGAGAGACCCAGTACTTC
cdr3_aa: CASSLVPGASNRETQYF

v_call: TRBV29-1
j_call: TRBJ2-1
d_call: TRBD2
clone_size: few
cdr3_nt: TGCAGCGGTACTAGCGGGAGGGACGGTGAGCAGTTCTTC
cdr3_aa: CSGTSGRDGEQFF

v_call: TRBV7-9
j_call: TRBJ1-6
d_call: TRBD1
clone_size: -
cdr3_nt: TGTGCCAGCAACTTCGGACAGGGATGGTCACCCCTCCACTTT
cdr3_aa: CASNFGQGWSPLHF

v_call: TRBV6-2/TRBV6-3
j_call: TRBJ1-5
d_call: -
clone_size: -
cdr3_nt: TGTGCCAGCAGTTACCTATTCGCGGATAATCAGCCCCAGCATTTT
cdr3_aa: CASSYLFADNQPQHF

v_call: TRBV20-1
j_call: TRBJ1-1
d_call: -
clone_size: few
cdr3_nt: TGCAGTGCTAGAGATACCGGTCTAACTTTCTTT
cdr3_aa: CSARDTGLTFF

v_call: TRBV29-1
j_call: TRBJ2-7
d_call: -
clone_size: few
cdr3_nt: TGCAGCGTGGCGATGGGCCTGGGATACGAGCAGTACTTC
cdr3_aa: CSVAMGLGYEQYF

v_call: TRBV12-3/TRBV12-4
j_call: TRBJ2-4
d_call: -
clone_size: many
cdr3_nt: TGTGCCAGCAGTTTCTCATACCTAGCCAAAAACATTCAGTACTTC
cdr3_aa: CASSFSYLAKNIQYF

v_call: TRBV25-1
j_call: TRBJ2-7
d_call: TRBD1
clone_size: many
cdr3_nt: TGTGCCAGCGGGGGGACAGGTACCTACGAGCAGTACTTC
cdr3_aa: CASGGTGTYEQYF

v_call: TRBV12-3/TRBV12-4
j_call: TRBJ1-2
d_call: -
clone_size: few
cdr3_nt: TGTGCCAGCAGTCTGCCGGCCTATGGCTACACCTTC
cdr3_aa: CASSLPAYGYTF

v_call: TRBV5-1
j_call: TRBJ2-7
d_call: TRBD2
clone_size: -
cdr3_nt: TGCGCCAGCAGCTTGGACACTAGCGGGATCTACGAGCAGTACTTC
cdr3_aa: CASSLDTSGIYEQYF

v_call: TRBV7-9
j_call: TRBJ2-5
d_call: -
clone_size: -
cdr3_nt: TGTGCCAGCAGCTTAATTCCGGGTCAAGAGACCCAGTACTTC
cdr3_aa: CASSLIPGQETQYF

v_call: TRBV11-2
j_call: TRBJ2-1
d_call: TRBD2
clone_size: few
cdr3_nt: TGTGCCAGCAGCTTCCCAAGGACTAGCGCTGGAGGGAGCTCCTACAATGAGCAGTTCTTC
cdr3_aa: CASSFPRTSAGGSSYNEQFF

v_call: TRBV7-2
j_call: TRBJ2-7
d_call: TRBD2
clone_size: -
cdr3_nt: TGTGCCAGCAGCTTAGACCCTAGCGGGAGGGCCCAACAGTACTTC
cdr3_aa: CASSLDPSGRAQQYF

v_call: TRBV20-1
j_call: TRBJ2-7
d_call: -
clone_size: few
cdr3_nt: TGCAGTGCTAGATCCAGGGCGGGTTTGGACTACGAGCAGTACTTC
cdr3_aa: CSARSRAGLDYEQYF

v_call: TRBV20-1
j_call: TRBJ1-3
d_call: -
clone_size: many
cdr3_nt: TGCAGTGCTAGAGTCGGGGGCGGTTATGGGAACACCATATATTTT
cdr3_aa: CSARVGGGYGNTIYF

v_call: TRBV9
j_call: TRBJ2-3
d_call: -
clone_size: few
cdr3_nt: TGTGCCAGCAGCGTATCTGCAGGGTCAGATACGCAGTATTTT
cdr3_aa: CASSVSAGSDTQYF

v_call: TRBV3-1
j_call: TRBJ2-5
d_call: -
clone_size: many
cdr3_nt: TGTGCCAGCAGCCAACTCGGCGAGACCCAGTACTTC
cdr3_aa: CASSQLGETQYF

v_call: TRBV10-3
j_call: TRBJ2-1
d_call: TRBD2
clone_size: many
cdr3_nt: TGTGCCATCAGTGAGTCGGGCGGGAGGCCCTACAATGAGCAGTTCTTC
cdr3_aa: CAISESGGRPYNEQFF